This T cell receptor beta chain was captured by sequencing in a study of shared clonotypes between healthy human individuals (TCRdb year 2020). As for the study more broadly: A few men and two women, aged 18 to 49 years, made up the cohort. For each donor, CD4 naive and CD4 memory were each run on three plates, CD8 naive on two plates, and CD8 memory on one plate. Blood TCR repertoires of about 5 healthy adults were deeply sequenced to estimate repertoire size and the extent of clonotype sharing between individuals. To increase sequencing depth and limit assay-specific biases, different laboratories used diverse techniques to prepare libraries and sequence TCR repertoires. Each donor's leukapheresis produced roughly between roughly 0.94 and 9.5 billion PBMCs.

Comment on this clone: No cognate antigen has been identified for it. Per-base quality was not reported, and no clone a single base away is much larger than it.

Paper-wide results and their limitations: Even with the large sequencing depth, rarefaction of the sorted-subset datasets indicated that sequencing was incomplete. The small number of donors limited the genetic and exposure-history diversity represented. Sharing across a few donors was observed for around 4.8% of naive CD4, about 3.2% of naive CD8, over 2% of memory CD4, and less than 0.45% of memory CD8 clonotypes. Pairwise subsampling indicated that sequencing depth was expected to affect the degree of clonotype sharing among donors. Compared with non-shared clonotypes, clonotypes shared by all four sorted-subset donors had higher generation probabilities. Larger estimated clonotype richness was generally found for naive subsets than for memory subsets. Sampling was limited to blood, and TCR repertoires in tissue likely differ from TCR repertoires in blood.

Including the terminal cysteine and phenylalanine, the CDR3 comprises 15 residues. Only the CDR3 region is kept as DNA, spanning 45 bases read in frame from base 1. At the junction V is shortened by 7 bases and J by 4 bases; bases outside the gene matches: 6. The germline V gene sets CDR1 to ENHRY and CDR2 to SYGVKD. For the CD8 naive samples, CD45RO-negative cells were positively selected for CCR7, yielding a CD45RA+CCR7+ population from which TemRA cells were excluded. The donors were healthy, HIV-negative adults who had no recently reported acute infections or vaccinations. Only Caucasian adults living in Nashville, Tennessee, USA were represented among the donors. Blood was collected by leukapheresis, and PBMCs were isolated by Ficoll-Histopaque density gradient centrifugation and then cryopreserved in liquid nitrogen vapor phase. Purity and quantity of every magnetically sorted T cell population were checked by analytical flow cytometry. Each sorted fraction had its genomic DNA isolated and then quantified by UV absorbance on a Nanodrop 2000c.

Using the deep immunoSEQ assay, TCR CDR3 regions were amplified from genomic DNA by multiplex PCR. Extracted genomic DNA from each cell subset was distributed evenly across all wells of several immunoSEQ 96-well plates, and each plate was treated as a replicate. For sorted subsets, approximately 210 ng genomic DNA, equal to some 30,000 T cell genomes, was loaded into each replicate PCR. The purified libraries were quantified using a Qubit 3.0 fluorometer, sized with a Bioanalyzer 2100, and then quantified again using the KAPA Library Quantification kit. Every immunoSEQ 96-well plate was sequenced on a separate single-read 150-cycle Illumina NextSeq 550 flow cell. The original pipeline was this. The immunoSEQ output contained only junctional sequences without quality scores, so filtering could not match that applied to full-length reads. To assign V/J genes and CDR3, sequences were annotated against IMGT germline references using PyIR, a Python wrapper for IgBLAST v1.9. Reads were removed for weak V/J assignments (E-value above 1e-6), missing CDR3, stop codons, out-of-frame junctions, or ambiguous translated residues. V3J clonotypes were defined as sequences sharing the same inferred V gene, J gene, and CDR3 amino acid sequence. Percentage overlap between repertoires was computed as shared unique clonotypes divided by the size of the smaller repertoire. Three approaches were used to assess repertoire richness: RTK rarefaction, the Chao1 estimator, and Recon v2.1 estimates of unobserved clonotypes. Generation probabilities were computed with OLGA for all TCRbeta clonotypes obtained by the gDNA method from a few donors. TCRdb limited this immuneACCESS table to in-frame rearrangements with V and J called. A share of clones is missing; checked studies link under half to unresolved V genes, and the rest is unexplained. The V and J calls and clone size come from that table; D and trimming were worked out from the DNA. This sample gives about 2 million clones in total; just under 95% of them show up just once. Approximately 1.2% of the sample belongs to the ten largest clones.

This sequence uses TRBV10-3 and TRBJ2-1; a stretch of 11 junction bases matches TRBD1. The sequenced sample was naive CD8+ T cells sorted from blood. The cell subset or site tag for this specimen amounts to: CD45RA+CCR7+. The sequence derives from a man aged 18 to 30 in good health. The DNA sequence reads TGTGCCATCACCCAGGACAGGGGGCAATACAATGAGCAGTTCTTC. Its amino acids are CAITQDRGQYNEQFF.